Listed below are T cell receptor beta chains from one sample, sequenced in a study. MiXCR was run by TCRdb on the 5' RACE reads, yielding one entry per CDR3 protein. This table has 35,000 to 50,000 distinct CDR3 sequences, around 20% appearing once. Sequences were obtained from Tregs sorted from blood. Receptor source: a female donor with breast cancer. The conserved cysteine and the conserved F or W are not part of the CDR3 here.

TRBV4-1,TRBJ1-2,ASSQVMVQVHGYT
TRBV9,TRBJ2-5,ASSVTGTSGLQETQY
TRBV6-5,TRBJ1-6,ASSGGNSPLH
TRBV6-5,TRBJ2-1,ASSSRGSPSYNEQF
TRBV10-2,TRBJ2-1,ASSPSGTTNEQF
TRBV12-3/TRBV12-4,TRBJ2-1,ASTAPGQGNDEQF
TRBV12-3/TRBV12-4,TRBJ1-3,ASSLKGTGGPGNTIY
TRBV6-2/TRBV6-3,TRBJ2-1,ASSRRSGRHRYEQF
TRBV7-9,TRBJ2-1,ASSRSLAGGSYNEQF
TRBV5-1,TRBJ2-1,ASSLSPSGGDEQF
TRBV27,TRBJ2-2,ASEDKNTGELF
TRBV7-8,TRBJ2-5,ASGAQVTQY
TRBV12-3/TRBV12-4,TRBJ2-3,ASSFRTSGRQDTQY
TRBV5-4,TRBJ2-1,ASSGGLSSYNEQF
TRBV20-1,TRBJ2-1,SARGGITLSYNEQF
TRBV7-9,TRBJ2-7,ASSAPGLPGDEQY
TRBV3-1,TRBJ2-3,ASSQDDWSSGSRTDTQY
TRBV25-1,TRBJ2-7,ASSTGVYEQY
TRBV4-2,TRBJ2-5,ASSQDLETQY
TRBV12-3/TRBV12-4,TRBJ2-1,ASSLGLAGDNEQF
TRBV4-1,TRBJ2-7,ASSQVGTGAREQY
TRBV13,TRBJ2-1,ASSLRGGADNEQF
TRBV7-8,TRBJ2-7,ASSLSEQGIYEQY
TRBV20-1,TRBJ2-5,STTGTSERGTQY
TRBV7-3,TRBJ2-1,ASSLGSGNEQF
TRBV20-1,TRBJ2-5,SASEGSGGETQY
TRBV4-1,TRBJ2-3,ASSQGLAVDTQY
TRBV27,TRBJ1-1,ASKIGGVGTEAF
TRBV29-1,TRBJ2-5,SVTSVAGAYQETQY
TRBV7-2,TRBJ2-7,ASSSGQGVSEQY
TRBV6-1,TRBJ2-5,ASSEAASGAKETQY
TRBV5-6,TRBJ2-7,ASGELAGAGVYEQY
TRBV9,TRBJ2-1,ASSAMDRENKF
TRBV7-2,TRBJ1-6,ASSSRASRGSPLH
TRBV7-2,TRBJ2-7,ASSSHRDSYEQY
TRBV7-9,TRBJ2-7,ASSLQGSLAYEQY
TRBV12-3/TRBV12-4,TRBJ2-1,ASSLSGTGYNEQF
TRBV20-1,TRBJ1-2,SARSGLDYGYT
TRBV2,TRBJ2-5,ASSEIWVIGLENQY
TRBV12-3/TRBV12-4,TRBJ2-7,ASSLPTDEQY
TRBV2,TRBJ1-1,ASSEWQKTEAF
TRBV4-1,TRBJ2-1,ASSHLRGEQF
TRBV5-1,TRBJ1-1,ASSSPKDEAF
TRBV20-1,TRBJ2-2,SARELAGVETGELF